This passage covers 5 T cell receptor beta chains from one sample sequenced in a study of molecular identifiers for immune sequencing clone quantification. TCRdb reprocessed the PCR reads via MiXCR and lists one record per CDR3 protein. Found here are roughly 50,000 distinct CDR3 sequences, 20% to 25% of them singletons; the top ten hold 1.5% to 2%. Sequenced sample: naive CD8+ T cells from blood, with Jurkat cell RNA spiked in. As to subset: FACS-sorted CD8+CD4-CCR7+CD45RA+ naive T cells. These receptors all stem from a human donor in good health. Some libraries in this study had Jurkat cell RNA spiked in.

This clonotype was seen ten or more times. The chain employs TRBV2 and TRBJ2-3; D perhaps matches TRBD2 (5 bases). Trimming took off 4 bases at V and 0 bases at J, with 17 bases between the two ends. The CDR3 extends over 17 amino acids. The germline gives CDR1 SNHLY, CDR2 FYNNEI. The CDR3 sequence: CASSGLRELVSTDTQYF. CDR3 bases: TGTGCCAGCAGTGGCCTTAGAGAACTAGTGAGCACAGATACGCAGTATTTT.

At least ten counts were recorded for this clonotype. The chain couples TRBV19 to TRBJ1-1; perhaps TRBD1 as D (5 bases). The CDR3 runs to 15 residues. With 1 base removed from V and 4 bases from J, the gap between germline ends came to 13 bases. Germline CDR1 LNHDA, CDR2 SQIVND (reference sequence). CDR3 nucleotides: TGTGCCAGTAGTATAGTGTCTGGGGGAAGCACTGAAGCTTTCTTT. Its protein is CASSIVSGGSTEAFF.

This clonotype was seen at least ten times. The chain's CDR3 is CASSSTGGANTEAFF. Written as DNA, the CDR3 is TGCGCCAGCAGCTCCACAGGGGGCGCGAACACTGAAGCTTTCTTT. This chain connects TRBV5-1 to TRBJ1-1, with TRBD1 identical over 9 bases. The CDR3 contains 15 residues. Germline V gives CDR1 SGHRS, CDR2 YFSETQ. After removal of 3 bases from V and 1 base from J, the junction contained 4 bases not matched to a gene.

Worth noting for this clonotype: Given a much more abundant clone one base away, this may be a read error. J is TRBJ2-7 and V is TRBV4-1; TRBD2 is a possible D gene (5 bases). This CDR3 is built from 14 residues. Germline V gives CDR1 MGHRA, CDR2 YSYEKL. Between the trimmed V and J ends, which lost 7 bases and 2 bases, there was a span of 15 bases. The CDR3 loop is CASNLLDGAYEQYF. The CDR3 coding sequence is TGCGCCAGCAACCTCCTGGACGGGGCCTACGAGCAGTACTTC.

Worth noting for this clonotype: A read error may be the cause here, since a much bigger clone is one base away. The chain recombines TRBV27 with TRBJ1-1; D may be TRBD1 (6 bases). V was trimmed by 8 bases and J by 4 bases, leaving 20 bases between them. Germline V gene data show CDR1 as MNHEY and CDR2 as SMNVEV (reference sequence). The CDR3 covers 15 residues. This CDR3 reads CASGRRDNLITEAFF. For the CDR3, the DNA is TGTGCCAGCGGGAGACGGGACAATCTTATCACTGAAGCTTTCTTT.